Sequencing of this T cell receptor beta chain was carried out in a study of vaccination effects on CD4 cells after COVID-19. Study in general: Each participant received a vaccine that was either BNT162b2 or mRNA-1273, given as two doses.

Of note for this clone: As yet, its antigen is unknown.

Only in-frame clones appear in the TCRdb table, and some are missing; sequencing was by immunoSEQ multiplex PCR. Among around 66,000 clones listed, 75% were seen once. Within the ViraFEST assay, antigen-specific CD4+ T cells underwent expansion with viral peptide pools prior to sequencing. Scientists isolated CD4+ T cells after an approximately 10-day culture period ended. People in the vaccine group had not been infected with SARS-CoV-2 before, and their nucleocapsid antibodies were negative. In culture with around 9.1 IU/ml IL-2 and 8 to 10 ug/ml peptides, PBMC were grown at 1.5 million to 2 million per well. Study findings and constraints: In vaccinees who were healthy, merely 1 out of 255 vaccine-induced clones cross-reacted with common cold coronaviruses.

Sequencing was performed on CD4+ T cells from PBMCs cultured with HCoV-OC43 spike peptides, taken before COVID-19 vaccination. Subset: HCoV-OC43 spike overlapping peptide pool stimulation. This sequence originates from a human donor who received a COVID-19 vaccine.

The DNA of the CDR3 is TGTGCCAGCAGTTCATACGGGGGGGGCACAGATACGCAGTATTTT. It translates to CASSSYGGGTDTQYF. This chain links TRBV6-5 with TRBJ2-3; TRBD2 matches at 8 bases. This CDR3 spans 15 amino acids. V was clipped by 4 bases and J by 1 base; unmatched bases: 4. Germline loops: CDR1 MNHEY, CDR2 SVGAGI.